Listed here are 31 T cell receptor beta chains from one sample, sequenced in a study of control samples from healthy donors and cancer patients. The assay was immunoSEQ multiplex PCR, and TCRdb's table has in-frame clones only and misses some. The sample lists over 150,000 clones, roughly 92% occurring once. The source material was blood. The receptors come from a man in his thirties or forties in good health.

This chain connects TRBV5-1 to TRBJ1-5; 8 bases are shared with TRBD1. V lost 1 base, J lost 4 bases, and 4 bases stayed unmatched. This CDR3 is 15 amino acids long. Germline-derived CDR1 and CDR2 are SGHRS and YFSETQ. DNA for the CDR3: TGCGCCAGCAGCTTGACACAGGGGGATAATCAGCCCCAGCATTTT. Translation: CASSLTQGDNQPQHF.

In DNA, the CDR3 is TGTGCCAGCAGACAAAGGATCCTTAGCTATGGCTACACCTTC. Protein product: CASRQRILSYGYTF. The chain couples TRBV2 to TRBJ1-2; D gene uncertain. In germline, CDR1 is SNHLY, CDR2 FYNNEI. This CDR3 spans 14 amino acids. The V gene lost 6 bases and the J gene lost 4 bases, with 15 bases spanning the gap.

J is TRBJ1-6 and V is TRBV9; D unclear. This CDR3 region has 16 residues. Germline CDR1 SGDLS, CDR2 YYNGEE. V dropped 4 bases and J dropped 7 bases, with 18 bases sitting between them. CDR3 sequence (DNA): TGTGCCAGCAGCCCGCAAGCGGCCCTCCGGAATTCACCCCTCCACTTT. Translated: CASSPQAALRNSPLHF.

The V and J genes are TRBV2 and TRBJ2-3; 10 bases line up with TRBD2. CDR1 is SNHLY, CDR2 FYNNEI, per germline. V dropped 5 bases and J dropped 0; count of bases not matched to a gene: 11. The CDR3 extends over 18 amino acids. CDR3 DNA: TGTGCCAGCAGTCAGTTGCCCCGACTAGCGGGTAGCACAGATACGCAGTATTTT. Protein: CASSQLPRLAGSTDTQYF.

The rearrangement uses TRBV27 and TRBJ1-4, with D possibly TRBD1 on 6 matching bases. The V end was cut by 4 bases, the J end by 4 bases, with 10 bases between. The CDR3 sequence is 14 residues long. The germline V gene has CDR1 MNHEY and CDR2 SMNVEV (reference sequence). The CDR3 DNA is TGTGCCAGCAGTTGGGACATCCGTAATGAAAAACTGTTTTTT. This encodes CASSWDIRNEKLFF.

The chain carries TRBV29-1 and TRBJ2-7; tentative D call: TRBD1 (5 bases). V was trimmed by 6 bases and J by 7 bases, leaving 13 bases between them. Germline loops: CDR1 SQVTM, CDR2 ANQGSEA. The CDR3 loop spans 11 amino acids. In DNA, the CDR3 is TGCAGCGTAGGGGATGCCAAAGAGCAGTACTTC. Its protein product is CSVGDAKEQYF.

The genes are TRBV4-1 and TRBJ1-2; the D gene is possibly TRBD1 (6 bases). Trimming left V 0 bases short and J 7 bases short, with 15 bases between. Per germline, CDR1 MGHRA and CDR2 YSYEKL. The CDR3 runs to 15 residues. CDR3 in DNA: TGCGCCAGCAGCCAAGAAAGGGGGAGGCGGGGTGGCTACACCTTC. Amino acid sequence: CASSQERGRRGGYTF.

This clone appeared once. The V call is TRBV7-9, the J call TRBJ2-7; 10 bases match TRBD1. CDR3 length: 14 residues. V lost 5 bases to trimming and J lost 6 bases; unmatched junction nucleotides: 7. Germline V lookup: CDR1 SEHNR, CDR2 FQNEAQ (reference sequence). CDR3 loop: CASSVRDRGREQYF. CDR3 in DNA: TGTGCCAGCAGCGTCCGGGACAGGGGCCGCGAGCAGTACTTC.

The chain has TRBV29-1 and TRBJ1-1; D is uncertain. The CDR3 spans 11 residues. Germline lookup yields CDR1 SQVTM and CDR2 ANQGSEA. This chain's CDR3 is CSVLPNTEAFF. CDR3 coding DNA: TGCAGTGTACTGCCTAACACTGAAGCTTTCTTT.

The rearrangement uses TRBV12-5 and TRBJ1-5; TRBD1 might be the D (6 bases). The CDR3 covers 19 residues. The V gene's germline CDR1 is LGHNT and CDR2 FRNRAP. The V and J ends lost 5 bases and 3 bases respectively, with 26 bases between them. Written as DNA, the CDR3 is TGTGCTAGTGGTACTTCTTACAGGGCCTCCCCCGTTCACAATCAGCCCCAGCATTTT. Translation gives CASGTSYRASPVHNQPQHF. Supplemented by reference TRBV12-5 and TRBJ1-5, the full variable domain reads DARVTQTPRHKVTEMGQEVTMRCQPILGHNTVFWYRQTMMQGLELLAYFRNRAPLDDSGMPKDRFSAEMPDATLATLKIQPSEPRDSAVYFCASGTSYRASPVHNQPQHFGDGTRLSIL.

The chain joins TRBV4-2 to TRBJ2-1, with TRBD1 identical over 7 bases. Germline loops: CDR1 LGHNA, CDR2 YNFKEQ. Germline trimming cut 3 bases from V and 1 base from J; bases unmatched to any gene: 6. The CDR3 extends over 16 amino acids. The CDR3 DNA follows: TGTGCCAGCAGCCACCCATTACAGGGGTCCTACAATGAGCAGTTCTTC. Protein: CASSHPLQGSYNEQFF.

This chain connects TRBV18 to TRBJ2-1; no reliable D call. Per germline, CDR1 KGHSH and CDR2 LQKENI. Trimming cost V 3 bases and J 2 bases, with 11 bases left between them. This CDR3 is 15 amino acids long. The CDR3 nucleotides read TGTGCCAGCTCACCTCCACCTATCCCCTACAATGAGCAGTTCTTC. Amino acid sequence: CASSPPPIPYNEQFF.

J is TRBJ2-7 and V is TRBV28; 9 nucleotides agree with TRBD1. V gave up 6 bases and J gave up 3 bases; unmatched junction bases: 9. The CDR3 sequence is 15 residues long. Per germline, CDR1 MDHEN and CDR2 SYDVKM. The CDR3 loop is CASSLGGQGHYEQYF. For the CDR3, the DNA is TGTGCCAGCAGCCTAGGCGGACAGGGGCACTACGAGCAGTACTTC.

The rearrangement joins TRBV15 to TRBJ1-4; TRBD1 agrees at 7 bases. The V gene end was trimmed by 0 bases and the J gene end by 3 bases; junction bases not matched to a gene: 10. CDR3 length equals 18 residues. Germline CDR1 reads LNHNV; CDR2 reads YYDKDF (reference sequence). CDR3: CATSRDWRGRVSNEKLFF. The CDR3 region has the DNA TGTGCCACCAGCAGAGATTGGAGGGGGCGGGTATCTAATGAAAAACTGTTTTTT.

The chain combines TRBV9 with TRBJ1-2, with D possibly matching TRBD1 (6 bases). The CDR3 runs to 14 residues. CDR1 is SGDLS, CDR2 YYNGEE, per germline. Trimming removed 0 bases at V and 4 bases at J, with 10 bases between. The CDR3 bases are TGTGCCAGCAGCGTAGCCCAACAGGGCTATGGCTACACCTTC. It translates to CASSVAQQGYGYTF.

The V call is TRBV11-2, the J call TRBJ2-1, with D unresolved. Germline V CDR1 and CDR2: SGHAT, FQNNGV. There are 14 residues in the CDR3. V was shortened by 1 base and J by 5 bases, with 9 bases between the two germline ends. The CDR3, as DNA: TGTGCCAGCAGCTTAGGGATTAATGACAATGAGCAGTTCTTC. Protein product: CASSLGINDNEQFF.

The chain couples TRBV20-1 to TRBJ2-3; 9 bases are a match to TRBD2. The CDR3 is 16 residues long. V dropped 3 bases and J dropped 0; count of bases not matched to a gene: 7. CDR1 is DFQATT and CDR2 is SNEGSKA in the germline V gene (reference sequence). Here the CDR3 reads CSASLLLAGSTDTQYF. The DNA of the CDR3 is TGCAGTGCTAGTCTGCTACTAGCGGGCAGCACAGATACGCAGTATTTT.

The J gene is TRBJ2-2, the V gene TRBV15; D unclear. The germline CDR1 and CDR2 sequences are LNHNV and YYDKDF (reference sequence). This CDR3 has 14 residues. V was cut by 0 bases and J by 6 bases, with 8 bases left in between. CDR3 region: CATSRDRRSGELFF. Written as DNA, the CDR3 is TGTGCCACCAGCAGAGATAGGCGATCCGGGGAGCTGTTTTTT.

The V and J genes are TRBV29-1 and TRBJ2-2, with 12 bases fitting TRBD2. The CDR3 loop spans 16 amino acids. The V and J ends lost 4 bases and 1 base, in that order; junction bases with no gene match: 4. In germline, CDR1 is SQVTM, CDR2 ANQGSEA. The CDR3 sequence is CSVGLAGERNTGELFF. CDR3 DNA: TGCAGCGTTGGACTAGCGGGGGAACGGAACACCGGGGAGCTGTTTTTT.

The V call is TRBV6-6, the J call TRBJ1-2; 12 nucleotides match TRBD1. V was clipped by 0 bases and J by 7 bases; unmatched bases: 6. Germline CDR1 is MNHNY and CDR2 is SVGAGI (reference sequence). The CDR3 spans 16 residues. CDR3 nucleotide sequence: TGTGCCAGCAGTTACTCCACGGGACAGGGGGCTTTTGGCTACACCTTC. This sequence encodes CASSYSTGQGAFGYTF.

The rearrangement uses TRBV28 and TRBJ1-2; 7 bases align to TRBD1. V shed 5 bases and J 5 bases; nucleotides not matched to a gene: 11. This CDR3 has 15 amino acids. Germline CDR1 and CDR2: MDHEN and SYDVKM. CDR3 amino acids: CASSPPQGPEYGYTF. For the CDR3, the DNA is TGTGCCAGCAGTCCGCCACAGGGGCCGGAGTATGGCTACACCTTC.

The DNA for the CDR3 is TGCGCCAGCAGTGGAGCTGTCTCCTACGAGCAGTACTTC. It translates to CASSGAVSYEQYF. V is TRBV10-2 and J is TRBJ2-7; D not certain. With 4 bases removed from V and 0 bases from J, the gap between germline ends came to 7 bases. The germline gives CDR1 WSHSY, CDR2 SAAADI. The length of the CDR3 is 13 residues.

The chain combines TRBV3-1 (or the pseudogene TRBV3-2) with TRBJ1-6; D gene unclear. From germline, CDR1 is LGHDT and CDR2 YNNKEL (reference sequence). The CDR3 sequence is 16 residues long. The V and J ends lost 2 bases and 0 bases respectively, with 8 bases between them. The CDR3 DNA follows: TGTGCCAGCAGCCAAACAGATAGCTCCTATAATTCACCCCTCCACTTT. Translated, it gives CASSQTDSSYNSPLHF.

The chain employs TRBV2 and TRBJ2-2, with D perhaps assigned TRBD1 or TRBD2 (5 bases each). Trimming left V 7 bases short and J 1 base short, with 10 bases between. CDR3 length: 14 residues. From germline, CDR1 is SNHLY and CDR2 FYNNEI. This chain's CDR3 is CASTRDGNTGELFF. Here the CDR3 DNA reads TGTGCCAGCACCCGGGACGGGAACACCGGGGAGCTGTTTTTT. Combining the CDR3 with reference TRBV2 and TRBJ2-2 gives the whole variable domain EPEVTQTPSHQVTQMGQEVILRCVPISNHLYFYWYRQILGQKVEFLVSFYNNEISEKSEIFDDQFSVERPDGSNFTLKIRSTKLEDSAMYFCASTRDGNTGELFFGEGSRLTVL.

The gene calls are TRBV7-2 and TRBJ2-3; TRBD2 matches 12 bases. The CDR3 length is 14 residues. With V trimmed by 7 bases and J by 6 bases, 5 bases remained unmatched. Germline CDR1 SGHTA, CDR2 FQGNSA. This CDR3 is CASTGTSGGDTQYF. CDR3 coding DNA: TGTGCCAGCACCGGAACTAGCGGGGGGGATACGCAGTATTTT. Full variable domain (remainder filled in from reference TRBV7-2 and TRBJ2-3): GAGVSQSPSNKVTEKGKDVELRCDPISGHTALYWYRQSLGQGLEFLIYFQGNSAPDKSGLPSDRFSAERTGGSVSTLTIQRTQQEDSAVYLCASTGTSGGDTQYFGPGTRLTVL.

The genes are TRBV27 and TRBJ2-7; 7 bases are a match to TRBD1. The junction had 0 bases not matched to a gene; V was cut back by 2 bases and J by 2 bases. The CDR3 totals 13 residues. Germline V gene sequence: CDR1 MNHEY, CDR2 SMNVEV (reference sequence). This CDR3 is CASSLTGAYEQYF. For the CDR3, the DNA is TGTGCCAGCAGTTTAACAGGGGCCTACGAGCAGTACTTC.

The chain uses TRBV28 and TRBJ1-4; D is undetermined. From germline, CDR1 is MDHEN and CDR2 SYDVKM. This CDR3 is built from 14 residues. The ends were cut back, 7 bases at V and 0 bases at J, with 9 bases in the middle. The DNA of the CDR3 is TGTGCCAGCAACGTGCTTGCAACTAATGAAAAACTGTTTTTT. Amino acid sequence: CASNVLATNEKLFF.

This chain links TRBV9 with TRBJ2-7; TRBD1 might be the D (6 bases). Germline values: CDR1 SGDLS, CDR2 YYNGEE. The CDR3 covers 16 residues. V was clipped by 4 bases and J by 5 bases, with 22 bases between them. The CDR3 DNA reads as TGTGCCAGCAGCCCCACAGGGATGAGTGGGTGGCACGAGCAGTACTTC. Translated, it gives CASSPTGMSGWHEQYF.

The chain couples TRBV7-9 to TRBJ1-6; D unresolved. CDR1 SEHNR and CDR2 FQNEAQ come from the germline V gene (reference sequence). Trimming shortened V by 0 bases and J by 11 bases, and 8 bases separated the two germline ends. This CDR3 has 13 residues. This chain's CDR3 is CASSLARETPLHF. CDR3 nucleotides: TGTGCCAGCAGCTTAGCAAGGGAGACACCCCTCCACTTT.

The chain couples TRBV5-6 to TRBJ1-1; 7 nucleotides agree with TRBD1. This CDR3 spans 14 amino acids. The V gene's germline CDR1 is SGHDT and CDR2 YYEEEE. Trimming took 4 bases from V and 1 from J; bases not matched to a gene: 4. The CDR3 spells CASSTGTANTEAFF. The DNA for the CDR3 is TGTGCCAGCAGCACCGGGACAGCGAACACTGAAGCTTTCTTT.

The CDR3 is CASSPRTGNQPQHF. The DNA for the CDR3 is TGTGCCAGCAGCCCCAGGACAGGGAATCAGCCCCAGCATTTT. The V and J genes are TRBV5-6 and TRBJ1-5, with 8 bases identical to TRBD1. The length of the CDR3 is 14 residues. Germline CDR1 and CDR2: SGHDT and YYEEEE. With V trimmed by 4 bases and J by 4 bases, 4 bases remained unmatched.